The rows below give T cell receptor beta chains drawn from one sample of a study of T cells in Graves' hyperthyroidism and ophthalmopathy. TCRdb redid the calling of the multiplex PCR reads with MiXCR, one entry per CDR3 protein. This table holds under 400,000 distinct CDR3 sequences, about 20% found once. Sequenced: blood. All receptors come from a woman aged 45-65 years with Graves' hyperthyroidism. Both conserved end residues are part of each CDR3. A D gene is named only where the DNA matches it firmly. The listing skips clone size in some rows; elsewhere it reads once, few, many or a size class.

V gene	J gene	D gene	clone size	CDR3 DNA	CDR3 protein
TRBV20-1	TRBJ2-3	-	-	TGCAGTGCTAGAGAGGGCGCTGGAGATACGCAGTATTTT	CSAREGAGDTQYF
TRBV28	TRBJ1-4	TRBD1	few	TGTGCCAGCAGTTCGAGGACAGGGGTTACTGAAAAACTGTTTTTT	CASSSRTGVTEKLFF
TRBV28	TRBJ1-5	-	-	TGTGCCAGCAGTTTATCCCGAGAGGGTCAGCCCCAGCATTTT	CASSLSREGQPQHF
TRBV11-2	TRBJ2-3	TRBD2	many	TGTGCCAGCAGCTTAGCATCGAGCGGGAGTAGGGCAGATACGCAGTATTTT	CASSLASSGSRADTQYF
TRBV3-1	TRBJ2-2	-	many	TGTGCCAGCAGCATGCGGGCCTCTGGGGAACTGTTTTTT	CASSMRASGELFF
TRBV7-8	TRBJ2-1	-	many	TGTGCCAGCAGCTTACAGGGGTGGAGCTCCTACAATGAGCAGTTCTTC	CASSLQGWSSYNEQFF
TRBV6-1	TRBJ2-1	TRBD2	few	TGTGCCAGCAGACTGACTAGCGGGGGGGCGTTAGGGAATGAGCAGTTCTTC	CASRLTSGGALGNEQFF
TRBV7-6	TRBJ1-3	-	-	TGTGCCAGCAGGCAGTGGAGCGATTCCAGGGGATTCTCTGGAAACACCATATATTTT	CASRQWSDSRGFSGNTIYF
TRBV11-2	TRBJ2-3	-	many	TGTGCCAGCAGCTTACGGGACCGCACAGATACGCAGTATTTT	CASSLRDRTDTQYF
TRBV29-1	TRBJ2-2	-	few	TGCAGCGCTGGTGCAGACCCAGGTGGGGAGCTGTTTTTT	CSAGADPGGELFF
TRBV5-1	TRBJ2-2	TRBD1	-	TGCGCCAGCAGCTTTACAGGGGGCACCGGGGAGCTGTTTTTT	CASSFTGGTGELFF
TRBV6-6	TRBJ2-5	-	few	TGTGCCAGCAGTTACGGGGTTCGAGAGACCCAGTACTTC	CASSYGVRETQYF
TRBV19	TRBJ2-7	TRBD1	-	TGTGCCAGTAGTCTACGACAGGGCTACGAGCAGTACTTC	CASSLRQGYEQYF
TRBV6-1	TRBJ2-5	-	many	TGTGCCAGCAGTGTGACGGGAGAAGAGACCCAGTACTTC	CASSVTGEETQYF
TRBV20-1	TRBJ2-3	TRBD2	many	TGCAGTGCTGGAGTTACTAGCGTAGGAGATACGCAGTATTTT	CSAGVTSVGDTQYF
TRBV12-3/TRBV12-4	TRBJ1-2	-	few	TGTGCCAGCAGTAGGGACGGAACTAACTATGGCTACACCTTC	CASSRDGTNYGYTF
TRBV27	TRBJ2-5	TRBD2	few	TGTGCCAGCAGTTCCATCCCGGGTAGCGGGACCCGGGCGGAGACCCAGTACTTC	CASSSIPGSGTRAETQYF
TRBV12-5	TRBJ2-3	-	few	TGTGCTAGTGGTCCCCGGGACTCCAACCACTGCACAGATACGCAGTATTTT	CASGPRDSNHCTDTQYF
TRBV30	TRBJ2-3	-	many	TGTGCCTGGAGTTTTGGGGGGCCGAGGGTTACGCAGTATTTT	CAWSFGGPRVTQYF
TRBV7-9	TRBJ2-1	TRBD2	few	TGTGCCAGCAGCTTAGTGGTGACTAGCGGGAGTGGTGAGCAGTTCTTC	CASSLVVTSGSGEQFF
TRBV7-6	TRBJ2-5	-	many	TGTGCCAGCAGCGTCCAGGTTCCCACGGGTGGAGAGACCCAGTACTTC	CASSVQVPTGGETQYF
TRBV6-1	TRBJ2-5	TRBD2	few	TGTGCCAGCAGTGAACTAGCGGGAGCTTTGGAGACCCAGTACTTC	CASSELAGALETQYF
TRBV30	TRBJ1-5	-	once	TGTGCCTGGAGTCGGCCGGGCACGCAGCCCCAGCATTTT	CAWSRPGTQPQHF
TRBV7-9	TRBJ2-5	TRBD2	few	TGTGCCAGCAGCTTAGCCTTAGCGGGAAAAGAGACCCAGTACTTC	CASSLALAGKETQYF
TRBV11-2	TRBJ1-1	TRBD1	many	TGTGCCAGCAGCTTGGTTCCAGGGGGGAGTGAAGCTTTCTTT	CASSLVPGGSEAFF
TRBV2	TRBJ1-5	-	many	TGTGCCAGCAGTGACGCAAGTTATAGCAATCAGCCCCAGCATTTT	CASSDASYSNQPQHF
TRBV28	TRBJ2-7	-	few	TGTGCCAGCAGGACAGCCCTCGCCGAGCAGTACTTC	CASRTALAEQYF
TRBV12-3/TRBV12-4	TRBJ2-3	-	many	TGTGCCAGCAGTTTAGGGGCTCGCACAGATACGCAGTATTTT	CASSLGARTDTQYF